This T cell receptor (beta chain) was profiled in a study of CD8 T cells in ankylosing spondylitis. Trimming took 6 bases from V and 1 from J, leaving 13 bases between them. This CDR3 is built from 15 residues. Each CDR3 protein gets one entry after TCRdb re-called the 5' RACE reads with MiXCR. The sample has about 220,000 distinct CDR3 sequences; about 10% are singletons. This clonotype was detected ten times or more. This receptor was identified in a male donor with ankylosing spondylitis or in good health (not recorded which). The sequenced sample consisted of blood, either unsorted or a sorted T cell fraction (not recorded which). The rearrangement links TRBV12-3 or TRBV12-4 to TRBJ1-5; D might be TRBD1 (5 bases). This chain's CDR3 is CASRPAGQSNQPQHF. The CDR3 DNA sequence: TGTGCCAGCAGACCGGCGGGGCAGAGCAATCAGCCCCAGCATTTT.